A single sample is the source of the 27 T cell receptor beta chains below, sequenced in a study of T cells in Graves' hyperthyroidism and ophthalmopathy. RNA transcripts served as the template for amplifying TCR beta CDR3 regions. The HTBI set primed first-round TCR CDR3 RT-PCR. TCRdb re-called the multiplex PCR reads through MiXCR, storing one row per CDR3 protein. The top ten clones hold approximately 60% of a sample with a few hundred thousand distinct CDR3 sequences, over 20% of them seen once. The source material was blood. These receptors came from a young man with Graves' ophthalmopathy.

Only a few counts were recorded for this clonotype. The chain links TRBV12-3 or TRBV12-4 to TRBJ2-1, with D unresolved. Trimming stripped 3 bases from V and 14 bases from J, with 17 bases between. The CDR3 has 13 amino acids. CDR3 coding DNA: TGTGCCAGCAGTTTTCTTCCAGACACTACTAAGTTCTTC. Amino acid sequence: CASSFLPDTTKFF.

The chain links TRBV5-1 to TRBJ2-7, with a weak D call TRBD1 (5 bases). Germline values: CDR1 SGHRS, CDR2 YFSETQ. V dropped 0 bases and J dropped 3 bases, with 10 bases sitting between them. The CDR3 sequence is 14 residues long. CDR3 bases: TGCGCCAGCAGCTTGGGCAGGGCAGTCTACGAGCAGTACTTC. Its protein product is CASSLGRAVYEQYF.

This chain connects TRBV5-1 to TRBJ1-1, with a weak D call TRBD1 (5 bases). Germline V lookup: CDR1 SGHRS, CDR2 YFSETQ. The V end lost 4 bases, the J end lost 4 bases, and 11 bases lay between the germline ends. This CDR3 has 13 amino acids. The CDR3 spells CASSAWGSTEAFF. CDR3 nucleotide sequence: TGCGCCAGCAGCGCCTGGGGGTCCACTGAAGCTTTCTTT.

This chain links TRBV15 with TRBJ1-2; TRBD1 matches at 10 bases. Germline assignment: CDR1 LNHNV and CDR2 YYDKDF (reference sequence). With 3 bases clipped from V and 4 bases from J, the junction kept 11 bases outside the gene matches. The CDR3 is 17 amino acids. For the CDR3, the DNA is TGTGCCACCAGCAGGGGACAGGGGACTTCGAGAGGCTATGGCTACACCTTC. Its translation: CATSRGQGTSRGYGYTF.

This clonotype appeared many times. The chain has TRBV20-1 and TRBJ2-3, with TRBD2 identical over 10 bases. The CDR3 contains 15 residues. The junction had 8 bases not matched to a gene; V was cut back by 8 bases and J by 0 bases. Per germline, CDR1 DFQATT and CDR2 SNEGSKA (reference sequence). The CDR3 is CSQREGPFSTDTQYF. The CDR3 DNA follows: TGCAGTCAGCGGGAGGGACCCTTTAGCACAGATACGCAGTATTTT.

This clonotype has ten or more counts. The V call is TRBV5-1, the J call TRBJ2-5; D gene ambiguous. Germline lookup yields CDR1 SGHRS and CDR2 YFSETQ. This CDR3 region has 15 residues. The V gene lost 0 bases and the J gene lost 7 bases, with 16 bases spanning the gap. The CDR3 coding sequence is TGCGCCAGCAGCTTGGAGCGACTGGACGGTCGGACCCAGTACTTC. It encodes CASSLERLDGRTQYF.

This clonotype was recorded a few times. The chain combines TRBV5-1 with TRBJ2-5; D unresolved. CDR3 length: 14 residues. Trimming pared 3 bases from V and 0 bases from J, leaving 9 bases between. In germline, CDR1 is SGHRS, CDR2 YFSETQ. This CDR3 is CASSWDGYQETQYF. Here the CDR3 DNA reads TGCGCCAGCAGCTGGGATGGGTACCAAGAGACCCAGTACTTC.

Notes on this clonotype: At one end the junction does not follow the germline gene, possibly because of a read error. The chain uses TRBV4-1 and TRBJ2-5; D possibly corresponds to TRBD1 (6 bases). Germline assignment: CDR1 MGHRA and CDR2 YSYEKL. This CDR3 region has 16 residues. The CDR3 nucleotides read TGTGCCAGCAGCCAAGATGGAGGACAGCTTGGCGGGACCCAGTACTTC. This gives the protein CASSQDGGQLGGTQYF.

CDR3 bases: TGCGCCAGCAGCTTGGAGACAGGGGAAGGGGCCGGGGAGCTGTTTTTT. Residues: CASSLETGEGAGELFF. The chain recombines TRBV5-1 with TRBJ2-2; 8 nucleotides match TRBD1. Germline CDR1 SGHRS, CDR2 YFSETQ. The CDR3 extends over 16 amino acids. V was pared by 0 bases and J by 6 bases, with 7 bases of the junction left unmatched.

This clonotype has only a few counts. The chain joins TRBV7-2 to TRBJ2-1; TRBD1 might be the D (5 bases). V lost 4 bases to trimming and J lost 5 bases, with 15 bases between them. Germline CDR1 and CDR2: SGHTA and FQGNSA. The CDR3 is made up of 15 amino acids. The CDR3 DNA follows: TGTGCCAGCAGCTACAGGCTAACCGATAACAATGAGCAGTTCTTC. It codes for CASSYRLTDNNEQFF. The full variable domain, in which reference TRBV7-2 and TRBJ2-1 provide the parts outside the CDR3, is GAGVSQSPSNKVTEKGKDVELRCDPISGHTALYWYRQSLGQGLEFLIYFQGNSAPDKSGLPSDRFSAERTGGSVSTLTIQRTQQEDSAVYLCASSYRLTDNNEQFFGPGTRLTVL.

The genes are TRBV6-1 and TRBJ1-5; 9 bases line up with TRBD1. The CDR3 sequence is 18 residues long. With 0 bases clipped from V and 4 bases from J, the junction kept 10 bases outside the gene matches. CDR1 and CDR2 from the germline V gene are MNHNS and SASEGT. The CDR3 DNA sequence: TGTGCCAGCAGTGAAGCGGACCCCGGGACAGGGAGGAATCAGCCCCAGCATTTT. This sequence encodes CASSEADPGTGRNQPQHF.

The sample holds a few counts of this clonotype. CDR3 in DNA: TGTGCCACCAGACCTGCCGGGACTAGCGGATACAATGAGCAGTTCTTC. It codes for CATRPAGTSGYNEQFF. The chain is built from TRBV15 and TRBJ2-1; 11 bases map to TRBD2. Germline trimming cut 6 bases from V and 4 bases from J; bases unmatched to any gene: 8. The CDR3 extends over 16 amino acids. Germline CDR1 LNHNV, CDR2 YYDKDF (reference sequence).

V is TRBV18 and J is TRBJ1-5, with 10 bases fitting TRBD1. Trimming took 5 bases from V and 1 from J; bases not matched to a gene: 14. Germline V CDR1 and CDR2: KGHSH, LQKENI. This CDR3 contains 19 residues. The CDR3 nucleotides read TGTGCCAGCTCAGCACAAACCCCCCGGACAGGGGGAAGCAATCAGCCCCAGCATTTT. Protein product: CASSAQTPRTGGSNQPQHF.

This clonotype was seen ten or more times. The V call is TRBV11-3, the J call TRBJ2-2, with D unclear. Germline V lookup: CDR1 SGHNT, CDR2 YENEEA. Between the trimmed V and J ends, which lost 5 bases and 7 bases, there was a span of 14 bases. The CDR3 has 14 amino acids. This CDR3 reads CASSRGRVDGELFF. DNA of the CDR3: TGTGCCAGCAGCCGAGGACGAGTCGACGGGGAGCTGTTTTTT.

The CDR3 bases are TGTGCCAGCAGTGAAGCGGGGGGTAATAGCAATCAGCCCCAGCATTTT. This sequence encodes CASSEAGGNSNQPQHF. V is TRBV2 and J is TRBJ1-5; the D gene is possibly TRBD1 (5 bases). Trimming took off 0 bases at V and 0 bases at J, with 9 bases between the two ends. The germline V gene encodes CDR1 SNHLY and CDR2 FYNNEI. The CDR3 contains 16 residues.

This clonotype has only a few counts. The CDR3 region is CASSLDFISGRETQYF. In nucleotides, the CDR3 is TGTGCCAGCAGCTTAGATTTTATTAGCGGGAGGGAGACCCAGTACTTC. This chain connects TRBV11-2 to TRBJ2-5; TRBD2 matches at 10 bases. The V gene's germline CDR1 is SGHAT and CDR2 FQNNGV. V gave up 0 bases and J gave up 5 bases; unmatched junction bases: 6. The CDR3 has 16 residues.

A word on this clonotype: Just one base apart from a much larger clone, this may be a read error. CDR3 region: CASSIVAEENTEAFF. CDR3 DNA sequence: TGTGCCAGTAGTATTGTGGCAGAGGAGAACACTGAAGCTTTCTTT. V and J are TRBV11-2 and TRBJ1-1; D call uncertain. The CDR3 length is 15 residues. V lost 9 bases and J 1 base, leaving 18 bases between the germline ends. Germline V gives CDR1 SGHAT, CDR2 FQNNGV.

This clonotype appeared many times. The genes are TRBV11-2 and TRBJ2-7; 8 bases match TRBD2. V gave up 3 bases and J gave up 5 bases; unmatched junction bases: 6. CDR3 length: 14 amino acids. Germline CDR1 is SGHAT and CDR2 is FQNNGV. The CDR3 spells CASSLLAGRDEQYF. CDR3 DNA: TGTGCCAGCAGCTTGTTAGCGGGACGGGACGAGCAGTACTTC.

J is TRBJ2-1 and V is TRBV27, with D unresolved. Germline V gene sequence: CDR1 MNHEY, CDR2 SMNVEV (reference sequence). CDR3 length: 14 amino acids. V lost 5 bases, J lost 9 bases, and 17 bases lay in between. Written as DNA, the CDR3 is TGTGCCAGCAGTGACGGCCTCCTTTATGGTGAGCAGTTCTTC. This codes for CASSDGLLYGEQFF.

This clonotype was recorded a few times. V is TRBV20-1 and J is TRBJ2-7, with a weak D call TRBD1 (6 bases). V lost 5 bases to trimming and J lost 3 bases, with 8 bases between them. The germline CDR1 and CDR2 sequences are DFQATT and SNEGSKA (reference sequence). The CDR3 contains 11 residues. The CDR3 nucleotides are TGCAGTGCTCCGGACAGCTACGAGCAGTACTTC. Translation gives CSAPDSYEQYF.

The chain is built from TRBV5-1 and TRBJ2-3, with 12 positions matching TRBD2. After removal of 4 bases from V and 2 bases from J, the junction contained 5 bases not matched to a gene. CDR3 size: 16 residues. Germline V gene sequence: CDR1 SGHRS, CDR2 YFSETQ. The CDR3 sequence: CASSAGLAGPTDTQYF. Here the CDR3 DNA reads TGCGCCAGCAGCGCGGGACTAGCGGGCCCCACAGATACGCAGTATTTT.

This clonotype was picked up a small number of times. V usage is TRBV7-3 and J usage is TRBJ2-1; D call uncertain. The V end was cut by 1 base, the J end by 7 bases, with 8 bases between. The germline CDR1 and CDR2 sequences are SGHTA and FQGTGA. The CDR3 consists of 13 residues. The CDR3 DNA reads TGTGCCAGCAGCTTAAGTCACGGTAATGAGCAGTTCTTC. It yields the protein CASSLSHGNEQFF.

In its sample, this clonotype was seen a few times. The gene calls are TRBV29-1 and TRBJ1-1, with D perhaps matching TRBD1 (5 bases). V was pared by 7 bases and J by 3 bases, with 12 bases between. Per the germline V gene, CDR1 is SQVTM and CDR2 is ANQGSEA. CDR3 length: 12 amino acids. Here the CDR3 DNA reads TGCAGCGCCATTGGGGGGGACACTGAAGCTTTCTTT. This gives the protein CSAIGGDTEAFF.

Written as DNA, the CDR3 is TGTGCCAGTAGTCCCCAACGGACAGGAAAAGAGACCCAGTACTTC. Translation: CASSPQRTGKETQYF. V is TRBV19 and J is TRBJ2-5, with 7 positions matching TRBD1. V lost 5 bases and J lost 3; bases outside the gene matches: 9. CDR1 and CDR2 from the germline V gene are LNHDA and SQIVND (reference sequence). The CDR3 is 15 residues long. Looking up the rest from reference TRBV19 and TRBJ2-5 gives the full variable domain: DGGITQSPKYLFRKEGQNVTLSCEQNLNHDAMYWYRQDPGQGLRLIYYSQIVNDFQKGDIAEGYSVSREKKESFPLTVTSAQKNPTAFYLCASSPQRTGKETQYFGPGTRLLVL.

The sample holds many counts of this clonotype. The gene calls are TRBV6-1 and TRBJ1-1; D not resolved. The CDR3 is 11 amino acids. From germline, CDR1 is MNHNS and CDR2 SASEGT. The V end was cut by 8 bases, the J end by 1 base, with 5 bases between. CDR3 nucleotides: TGTGCCAGCGAACGGAACACTGAAGCTTTCTTT. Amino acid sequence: CASERNTEAFF.

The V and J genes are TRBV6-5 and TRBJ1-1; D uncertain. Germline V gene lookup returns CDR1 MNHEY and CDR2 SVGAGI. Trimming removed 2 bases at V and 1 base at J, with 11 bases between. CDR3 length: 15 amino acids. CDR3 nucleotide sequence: TGTGCCAGCAGTTACGTACGGAGAGGGAACACTGAAGCTTTCTTT. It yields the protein CASSYVRRGNTEAFF.

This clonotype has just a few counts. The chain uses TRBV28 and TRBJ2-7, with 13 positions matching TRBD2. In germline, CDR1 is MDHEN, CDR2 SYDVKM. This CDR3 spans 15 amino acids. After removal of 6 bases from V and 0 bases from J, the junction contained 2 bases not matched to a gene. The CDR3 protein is CASSRTSGGSYEQYF. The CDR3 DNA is TGTGCCAGCAGCCGGACTAGCGGGGGCTCCTACGAGCAGTACTTC.